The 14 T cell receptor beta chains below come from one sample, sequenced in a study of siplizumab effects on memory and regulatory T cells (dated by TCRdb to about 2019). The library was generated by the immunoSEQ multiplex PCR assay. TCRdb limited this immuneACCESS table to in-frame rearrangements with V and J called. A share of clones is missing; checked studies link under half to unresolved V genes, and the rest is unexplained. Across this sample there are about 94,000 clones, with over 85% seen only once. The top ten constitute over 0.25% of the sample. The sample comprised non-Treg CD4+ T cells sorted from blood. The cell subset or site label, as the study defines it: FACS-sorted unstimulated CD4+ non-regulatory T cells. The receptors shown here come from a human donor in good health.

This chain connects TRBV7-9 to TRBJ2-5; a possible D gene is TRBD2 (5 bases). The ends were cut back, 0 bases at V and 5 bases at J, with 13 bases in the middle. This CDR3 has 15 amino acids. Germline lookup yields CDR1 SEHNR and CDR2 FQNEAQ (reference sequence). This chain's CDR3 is CASSLAEVRGETQYF. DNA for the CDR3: TGTGCCAGCAGCTTAGCGGAAGTCCGAGGGGAGACCCAGTACTTC.

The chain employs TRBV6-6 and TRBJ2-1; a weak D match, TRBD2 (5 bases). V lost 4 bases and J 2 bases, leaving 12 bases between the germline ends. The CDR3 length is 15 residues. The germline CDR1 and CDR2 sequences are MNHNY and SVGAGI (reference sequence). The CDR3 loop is CASSFRGEPYNEQFF. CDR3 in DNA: TGTGCCAGCAGTTTCCGGGGTGAACCCTACAATGAGCAGTTCTTC.

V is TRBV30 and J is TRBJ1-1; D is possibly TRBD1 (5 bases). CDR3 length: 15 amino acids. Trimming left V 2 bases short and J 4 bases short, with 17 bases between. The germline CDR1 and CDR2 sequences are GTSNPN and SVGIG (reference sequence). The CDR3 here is CAWSTLTQGGTEAFF. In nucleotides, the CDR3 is TGTGCCTGGAGTACACTCACCCAGGGAGGCACTGAAGCTTTCTTT. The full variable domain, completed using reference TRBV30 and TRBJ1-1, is SQTIHQWPATLVQPVGSPLSLECTVEGTSNPNLYWYRQAAGRGLQLLFYSVGIGQISSEVPQNLSASRPQDRQFILSSKKLLLSDSGFYLCAWSTLTQGGTEAFFGQGTRLTVV.

CDR3 sequence (DNA): TGTGCCAGCAGTTTAATAGGGAACTATGGCTACACCTTC. This codes for CASSLIGNYGYTF. The J gene is TRBJ1-2, the V gene TRBV27; D is ambiguous. The CDR3 has 13 residues. The germline V and J ends were trimmed by 2 bases and 2 bases, with 6 bases remaining between them. CDR1 is MNHEY, CDR2 SMNVEV, per germline (reference sequence).

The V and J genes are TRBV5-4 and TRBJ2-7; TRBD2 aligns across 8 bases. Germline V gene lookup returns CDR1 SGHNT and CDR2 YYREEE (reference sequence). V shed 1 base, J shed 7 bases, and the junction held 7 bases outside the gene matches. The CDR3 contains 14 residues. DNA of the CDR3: TGTGCCAGCAGCTTGACGGGAGGGCCTGGGGAGCAGTACTTC. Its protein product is CASSLTGGPGEQYF.

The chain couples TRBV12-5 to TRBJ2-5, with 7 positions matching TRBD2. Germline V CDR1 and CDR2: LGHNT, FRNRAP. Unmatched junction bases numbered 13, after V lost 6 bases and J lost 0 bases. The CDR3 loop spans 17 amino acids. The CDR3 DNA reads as TGTGCTAGTGGCGATCTGCGGGGGAAAGGGTACCAAGAGACCCAGTACTTC. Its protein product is CASGDLRGKGYQETQYF.

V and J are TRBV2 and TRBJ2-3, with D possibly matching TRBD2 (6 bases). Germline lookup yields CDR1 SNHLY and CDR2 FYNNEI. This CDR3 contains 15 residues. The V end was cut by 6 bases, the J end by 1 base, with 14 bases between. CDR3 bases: TGTGCCAGCAGAAAGGGTGCGGGACGCACAGATACGCAGTATTTT. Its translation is CASRKGAGRTDTQYF.

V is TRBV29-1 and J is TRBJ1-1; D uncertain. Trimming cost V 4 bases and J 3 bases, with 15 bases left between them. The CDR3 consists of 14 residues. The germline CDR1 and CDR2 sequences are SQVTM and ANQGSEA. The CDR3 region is CSVGLLVRDTEAFF. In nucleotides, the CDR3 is TGCAGCGTTGGTTTACTCGTTCGGGACACTGAAGCTTTCTTT.

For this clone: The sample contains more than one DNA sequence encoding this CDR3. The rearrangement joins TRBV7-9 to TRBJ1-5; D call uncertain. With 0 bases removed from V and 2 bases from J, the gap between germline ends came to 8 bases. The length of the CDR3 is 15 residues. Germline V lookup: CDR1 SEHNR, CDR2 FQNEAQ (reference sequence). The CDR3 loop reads CASSLAGGGNQPQHF. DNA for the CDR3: TGTGCCAGCAGCTTAGCCGGCGGAGGCAATCAGCCCCAGCATTTT.

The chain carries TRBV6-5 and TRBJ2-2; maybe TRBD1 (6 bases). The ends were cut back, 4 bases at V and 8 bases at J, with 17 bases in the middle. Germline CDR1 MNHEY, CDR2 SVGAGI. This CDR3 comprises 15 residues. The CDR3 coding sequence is TGTGCCAGCAGTTTCGGACAGTGGAGCTTTGGGGAGCTGTTTTTT. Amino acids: CASSFGQWSFGELFF.

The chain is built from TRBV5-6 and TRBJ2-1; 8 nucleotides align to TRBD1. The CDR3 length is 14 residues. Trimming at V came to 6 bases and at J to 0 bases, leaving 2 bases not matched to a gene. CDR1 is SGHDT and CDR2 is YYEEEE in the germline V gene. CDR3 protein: CASTTGGSYNEQFF. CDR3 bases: TGTGCCAGCACCACAGGGGGCTCCTACAATGAGCAGTTCTTC.

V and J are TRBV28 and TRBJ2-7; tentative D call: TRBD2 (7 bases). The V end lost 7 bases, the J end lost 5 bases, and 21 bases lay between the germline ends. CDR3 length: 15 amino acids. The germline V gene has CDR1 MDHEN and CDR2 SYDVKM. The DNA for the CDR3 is TGTGCCAGCAATAGGGAGGGGGGGCCGCCAAACGAGCAGTACTTC. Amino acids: CASNREGGPPNEQYF.

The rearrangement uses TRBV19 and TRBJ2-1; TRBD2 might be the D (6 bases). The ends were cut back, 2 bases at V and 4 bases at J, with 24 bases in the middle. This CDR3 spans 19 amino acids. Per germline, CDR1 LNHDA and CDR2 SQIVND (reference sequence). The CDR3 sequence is CASSIFGTGAGITYNEQFF. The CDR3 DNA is TGTGCCAGTAGTATATTTGGCACTGGGGCGGGGATCACATACAATGAGCAGTTCTTC.

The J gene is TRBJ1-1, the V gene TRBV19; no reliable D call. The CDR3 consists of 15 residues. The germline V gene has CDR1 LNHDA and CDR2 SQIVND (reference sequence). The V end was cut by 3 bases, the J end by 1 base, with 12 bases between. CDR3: CASSMRRPGNTEAFF. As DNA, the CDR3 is TGTGCCAGTAGTATGAGAAGACCGGGGAACACTGAAGCTTTCTTT.